The rows below give T cell receptor beta chains drawn from one sample of a study of blood T cell repertoires in COVID-19. Repertoires were generated with immunoSEQ multiplex PCR, while TCRdb's copy carries only in-frame clones and drops some. The repertoire holds a few hundred thousand clones, with more than 75% as singletons. Sequenced material: PBMCs or T cells enriched from blood (not recorded which). All receptors derive from a woman aged 45-65 years who had recovered from COVID-19. Each CDR3 is given with its conserved first and last residue. D genes are given only for firm matches. Clone size is stated in some rows and not others, as once, few, many or a class when expanded.

size	length	J	D	V	DNA	CDR3
NA	15	TRBJ2-6	NA	TRBV3-1/TRBV3-2	TGTGCCAGCAGCCACAGGGGTACTGGGGCCAACGTCCTGACTTTC	CASSHRGTGANVLTF
NA	14	TRBJ1-2	NA	TRBV6-5	TGTGCCAGCACTCCCGAGGGGCGGGGGTATGGCTACACCTTC	CASTPEGRGYGYTF
NA	15	TRBJ1-6	TRBD1	TRBV27	TGTGCCAGCAGTTTTTCCCAGACAGGGCTTTCACCCCTCCACTTT	CASSFSQTGLSPLHF
NA	17	TRBJ2-5	NA	TRBV9	TGTGCCAGCAGCGTGGGGGTTGTGAGTATTACAGGGGAGACCCAGTACTTC	CASSVGVVSITGETQYF
NA	12	TRBJ1-2	NA	TRBV7-9	TGTGCCAGCGCGAGGGAGGACTATGGCTACACCTTC	CASAREDYGYTF
NA	14	TRBJ1-3	NA	TRBV11-1	TGTGCCAGCAGCTTTCTCTCGTCTGGAAACACCATATATTTT	CASSFLSSGNTIYF
NA	12	TRBJ1-1	TRBD1	TRBV30	TGTGCCTGGAAATTAGGGGGCAGTGAAGCTTTCTTT	CAWKLGGSEAFF
NA	16	TRBJ2-2	TRBD1	TRBV7-7	TGTGCTAGCAGCTTACTTCAGGGGGCGGCCACCGGGGAGCTGTTTTTT	CASSLLQGAATGELFF
NA	15	TRBJ2-7	TRBD1	TRBV6-8	TGTGCCAGCAGTTCAAGCAGGGACAGGGGCTACGAGCAGTACTTC	CASSSSRDRGYEQYF
NA	16	TRBJ2-6	NA	TRBV19	TGTGCCAGTAGTATAGATCAGGGCTCTGGGGCCAACGTCCTGACTTTC	CASSIDQGSGANVLTF
NA	18	TRBJ2-2	NA	TRBV2	TGTGCCAGCAGTACGAGTATACGGGGTATTCTGAACACCGGGGAGCTGTTTTTT	CASSTSIRGILNTGELFF
NA	15	TRBJ2-3	TRBD1	TRBV28	TGTGCCATCAGCAGGGGACAGGGTATATCTGATACGCAGTATTTT	CAISRGQGISDTQYF
NA	17	TRBJ1-3	NA	TRBV18	TGTGCCAGCTCACCACGCCCCGACAGTGCCTCTGGAAACACCATATATTTT	CASSPRPDSASGNTIYF
NA	14	TRBJ1-5	NA	TRBV7-9	TGTGCCAGCAGCTTAGGGGGCGGCAATCAGCCCCAGCATTTT	CASSLGGGNQPQHF
once	16	TRBJ2-7	TRBD1	TRBV5-1	TGCGCCAGCAGCTTGGACGGGACAGGAAGGGGGTACGAGCAGTACTTC	CASSLDGTGRGYEQYF
NA	15	TRBJ2-1	TRBD2	TRBV7-2	TGTGCCAGCAGCTTTTCGGCGCGGGGGTACAATGAGCAGTTCTTC	CASSFSARGYNEQFF
NA	13	TRBJ1-6	NA	TRBV27	TGTGCCAGCAGTTCCCCCGGGGGATCACCCCTCCACTTT	CASSSPGGSPLHF
NA	14	TRBJ2-7	TRBD1	TRBV15	TGTGCCACCAGCAGAGCCCGGGACAGCGAGGTGCAGTACTTC	CATSRARDSEVQYF
NA	15	TRBJ1-4	NA	TRBV1	TGCACCAGCAGTCTTGACAGGGGGCGCGAGGAAAAACTGTTTTTT	CTSSLDRGREEKLFF
many	15	TRBJ2-7	NA	TRBV7-6	TGTGCCAGCAGCTTAGAGTCGGGTTTCTCCTACGAGCAGTACTTC	CASSLESGFSYEQYF
NA	15	TRBJ2-5	TRBD2	TRBV5-1	TGCGCCAGCAGCTTGGCCGCGGGGGTAGGCGAGACCCAGTACTTC	CASSLAAGVGETQYF
NA	15	TRBJ1-1	NA	TRBV3-1/TRBV3-2	TGTGCCAGCAGACGATGGACAGACATGAACACTGAAGCTTTCTTT	CASRRWTDMNTEAFF
NA	14	TRBJ1-5	TRBD1	TRBV6-5	TGTGCCAGCGGGGGACAGGACGGCAATCAGCCCCAGCATTTT	CASGGQDGNQPQHF
NA	13	TRBJ1-2	NA	TRBV28	TGTGCCAGCAGGGGGGCAGGAATCTATGGCTACACCTTC	CASRGAGIYGYTF
NA	13	TRBJ1-2	TRBD1	TRBV5-1	TGCGCCAGCCATCAGCAGGGGGAATATGGCTACACCTTC	CASHQQGEYGYTF
once	14	TRBJ1-1	NA	TRBV18	TGTGCCAGCTCACACGGACAGAGGAACACTGAAGCTTTCTTT	CASSHGQRNTEAFF
NA	13	TRBJ2-7	NA	TRBV7-6	TGTGCCAGCAGCTTTCACAGGGCAGGCGAGCAGTACTTC	CASSFHRAGEQYF
few	15	TRBJ1-2	TRBD1	TRBV15	TGTGCCACCAGCCCCCCCAGGGGGCAACTTCGTGGCTACACCTTC	CATSPPRGQLRGYTF
NA	15	TRBJ1-6	TRBD1	TRBV28	TGTGCCACCAACAGGGGGAGCTCCTATAATTCACCCCTCCACTTT	CATNRGSSYNSPLHF
NA	13	TRBJ1-5	NA	TRBV25-1	TGTGCCAGCAGTGAATTTGAGGGTCAGCCCCAGCATTTT	CASSEFEGQPQHF
NA	17	TRBJ2-7	TRBD1	TRBV9	TGTGCCAGCAGCCCACAACCGATCACAGGGGGCGGCTACGAGCAGTACTTC	CASSPQPITGGGYEQYF
NA	10	TRBJ1-2	NA	TRBV29-1	TGCAGCGCCTGGACAGCTGGCTACACCTTC	CSAWTAGYTF
NA	14	TRBJ1-4	NA	TRBV9	TGTGCCAGCAGCGTAGGCGGATCCGGCGGAAAACTGTTTTTT	CASSVGGSGGKLFF
NA	15	TRBJ1-5	NA	TRBV4-1	TGCGCCAGCAGCCAAGATTCCAGAGGTCATCAGCCCCAGCATTTT	CASSQDSRGHQPQHF
once	15	TRBJ2-2	NA	TRBV2	TGTGCCAGCAGCTTTGCCGGGGGGCCGGGCGGGGAGCTGTTTTTT	CASSFAGGPGGELFF
NA	16	TRBJ2-1	TRBD2	TRBV4-3	TGCGCCAGCAGCCAAGACCCCGGGACTAGTGGCTATGAGCAGTTCTTC	CASSQDPGTSGYEQFF
NA	15	TRBJ2-1	TRBD2	TRBV27	TGTGCCAGCAGTTCCGGGACTAGCGGGACGGCCGAGCAGTTCTTC	CASSSGTSGTAEQFF
NA	18	TRBJ1-6	TRBD1	TRBV4-3	TGCGCCAGCAGCCAATACCGACAGGGGACCTGGGATAATTCACCCCTCCACTTT	CASSQYRQGTWDNSPLHF
NA	17	TRBJ1-3	NA	TRBV9	TGTGCCAGCAGCGTAGGGGCAGGGATTGACTCTGGAAACACCATATATTTT	CASSVGAGIDSGNTIYF
NA	15	TRBJ2-7	NA	TRBV7-2	TGTGCCAGCAGCTTAGTAGTCGTGCGGGGCCACGAGCAGTACTTC	CASSLVVVRGHEQYF
NA	13	TRBJ1-6	NA	TRBV2	TGTGCCACCCGCGAGGAGGTTAATTCACCCCTCCACTTT	CATREEVNSPLHF
NA	16	TRBJ1-6	TRBD1	TRBV28	TGTGCCAGCAGGGCCTCGGACAGGGTCGGGAATTCACCCCTCCACTTT	CASRASDRVGNSPLHF
NA	13	TRBJ2-7	NA	TRBV18	TGTGCCAGCTCCCCGAACAGGGAATCCGAGCAGTACTTC	CASSPNRESEQYF
NA	15	TRBJ1-1	NA	TRBV6-2/TRBV6-3	TGTGCCAGCAGTTACTCGATCGGGGGACACACTGAAGCTTTCTTT	CASSYSIGGHTEAFF
NA	12	TRBJ1-4	NA	TRBV30	TGTGCCTGGAGCGCTACTTACCGGGAACTGTTTTTT	CAWSATYRELFF
NA	13	TRBJ1-1	TRBD1	TRBV28	TGTGCCAGTCAGGGGGCGGTGAACACTGAAGCTTTCTTT	CASQGAVNTEAFF
NA	14	TRBJ2-1	NA	TRBV5-1	TGCGCCAGCAGCTTGGGCCAGCGCGACAATGAGCAGTTCTTC	CASSLGQRDNEQFF
NA	17	TRBJ2-1	TRBD2	TRBV11-3	TGTGCCAGCAGCTTAGATGGGACTAGCCACCCTGTGGGTGAGCAGTTCTTC	CASSLDGTSHPVGEQFF
NA	12	TRBJ1-1	NA	TRBV28	TGTGCCAGCAGTTTACTTCAGGGGAAAGCTTTCTTT	CASSLLQGKAFF
NA	17	TRBJ1-5	NA	TRBV28	TGTGCCAGCAGTTTCCCCCGACAGACACTTAGCAATCAGCCCCAGCATTTT	CASSFPRQTLSNQPQHF
few	13	TRBJ1-5	TRBD1	TRBV27	TGTGCCAGCAGCGACAGGGGGCATCAGCCCCAGCATTTT	CASSDRGHQPQHF